The 12 T cell receptor beta chains presented below share a single source sample, sequenced in a study of read filtering for tumor transcriptome and immune sequencing. This library used approximately 0.4 ug RNA and molecular barcoded adaptors spanning alpha/delta and beta/gamma chains. TCRdb recomputed calls from the reads with MiXCR, one row per CDR3 protein. The sample carries 130,000 or so distinct CDR3 sequences, about 13% recorded once. The source material was a population of CD138-negative cells sorted from bone marrow. Receptors were obtained from a donor aged 40 or over with multiple myeloma.

In its sample, this clonotype was seen many times. This chain joins TRBV29-1 and TRBJ2-3, with 12 positions matching TRBD2. The CDR3 has 15 amino acids. The V gene's germline CDR1 is SQVTM and CDR2 ANQGSEA. V was clipped by 7 bases and J by 3 bases; unmatched bases: 8. The CDR3 loop reads CSGSSGTSGTDTQYF. The CDR3 DNA reads TGCAGCGGAAGTTCCGGGACTAGCGGGACAGATACGCAGTATTTT.

The V gene is TRBV7-2, the J gene TRBJ2-5, with 8 bases identical to TRBD2. The germline CDR1 and CDR2 sequences are SGHTA and FQGNSA. After removal of 3 bases from V and 2 bases from J, the junction contained 8 bases not matched to a gene. CDR3 size: 16 residues. CDR3 nucleotides: TGTGCCAGCAGCTTCCTCGGCGGGAGGCCTCAAGAGACCCAGTACTTC. This translates into CASSFLGGRPQETQYF. The entire variable domain, with the rest obtained from reference TRBV7-2 and TRBJ2-5, is as follows: GAGVSQSPSNKVTEKGKDVELRCDPISGHTALYWYRQSLGQGLEFLIYFQGNSAPDKSGLPSDRFSAERTGGSVSTLTIQRTQQEDSAVYLCASSFLGGRPQETQYFGPGTRLLVL.

The table lists this clonotype with a few counts. This chain connects TRBV20-1 to TRBJ2-2; TRBD2 aligns across 9 bases. The germline gives CDR1 DFQATT, CDR2 SNEGSKA (reference sequence). V dropped 0 bases and J dropped 7; count of bases not matched to a gene: 3. This CDR3 is built from 14 residues. CDR3 sequence reads: CSAREREGLGELFF. CDR3 DNA sequence: TGCAGTGCTAGAGAGCGGGAGGGCCTCGGGGAGCTGTTTTTT.

This clonotype was seen a few times. The chain combines TRBV6-5 with TRBJ1-1; no clear D gene. In germline, CDR1 is MNHEY, CDR2 SVGAGI. The CDR3 extends over 13 amino acids. Between the trimmed V and J ends, which lost 6 bases and 3 bases, there was a span of 11 bases. CDR3 sequence (DNA): TGTGCCAGCAGAACAGACGGATACACTGAAGCTTTCTTT. Translation: CASRTDGYTEAFF.

This clonotype was picked up many times. The gene calls are TRBV7-2 and TRBJ2-1; D may be TRBD2 (5 bases). The V end was cut by 5 bases, the J end by 0 bases, with 8 bases between. The CDR3 is made up of 14 amino acids. The V gene's germline CDR1 is SGHTA and CDR2 FQGNSA. As DNA, the CDR3 is TGTGCCAGCAGCCAAGGGAGCTCCTACAATGAGCAGTTCTTC. It specifies CASSQGSSYNEQFF.

This clonotype was observed at least ten times. This chain uses TRBV3-1 with TRBJ2-2; D unresolved. In germline, CDR1 is LGHDT, CDR2 YNNKEL (reference sequence). Between the trimmed V and J ends, which lost 6 bases and 1 base, there was a span of 9 bases. The CDR3 runs to 14 residues. Written as DNA, the CDR3 is TGTGCCAGCAGATCTACAAGGAACACCGGGGAGCTGTTTTTT. It specifies CASRSTRNTGELFF.

This clonotype was seen only a few times. The CDR3 DNA sequence: TGTGCCAGCTCCCCATATAGCGGGAGACAAGAGACCCAGTACTTC. Translated: CASSPYSGRQETQYF. The chain joins TRBV18 to TRBJ2-5; 9 bases fit TRBD2. J was trimmed by 2 bases and V by 6 bases; bases with no gene match: 7. Germline V CDR1 and CDR2: KGHSH, LQKENI. The CDR3 spans 15 residues.

The chain joins TRBV5-1 to TRBJ2-5; 7 nucleotides match TRBD1. Losses at the gene ends were 0 bases for V and 2 bases for J; bases not matched to a gene: 7. The germline CDR1 and CDR2 sequences are SGHRS and YFSETQ. The CDR3 has 16 residues. This CDR3 is CASSLGYRGTQETQYF. The CDR3 DNA reads TGCGCCAGCAGCTTGGGTTACAGGGGAACGCAAGAGACCCAGTACTTC.

This clonotype has ten or more counts. The V call is TRBV3-1, the J call TRBJ2-7, with 8 bases aligning to TRBD1. With V trimmed by 5 bases and J by 1 base, 4 bases remained unmatched. CDR3 length: 14 amino acids. Germline-derived CDR1 and CDR2 are LGHDT and YNNKEL (reference sequence). The CDR3 DNA sequence: TGTGCCAGCAGCATCCGGGACAGGTCCTACGAGCAGTACTTC. Its translation is CASSIRDRSYEQYF.

This clonotype was observed a few times. The chain employs TRBV4-3 and TRBJ2-1, with 7 bases that match TRBD2. V lost 3 bases and J lost 7; bases outside the gene matches: 12. Looked up from germline, CDR1 is LGHNA and CDR2 is YSLEER. The CDR3 is 16 amino acids. Here the CDR3 reads CASSQIGGTLGNEQFF. In DNA form, the CDR3 reads TGCGCCAGCAGCCAGATCGGGGGGACCCTGGGGAATGAGCAGTTCTTC.

The chain combines TRBV6-5 with TRBJ2-2, with 7 bases aligning to TRBD2. Germline lookup yields CDR1 MNHEY and CDR2 SVGAGI. The CDR3 extends over 16 amino acids. The junction had 10 bases not matched to a gene; V was cut back by 6 bases and J by 3 bases. The CDR3 loop is CASSRTGTTYTGELFF. CDR3 bases: TGTGCCAGCAGCCGCACCGGGACTACCTACACCGGGGAGCTGTTTTTT.

This clonotype was seen ten or more times. The rearrangement joins TRBV27 to TRBJ2-7, with unresolved D. The CDR3 totals 14 residues. Germline loops: CDR1 MNHEY, CDR2 SMNVEV (reference sequence). The V and J ends lost 3 bases and 3 bases respectively, with 12 bases between them. CDR3 loop: CASSFGIQLYEQYF. The CDR3 nucleotides read TGTGCCAGCAGTTTCGGCATTCAACTCTACGAGCAGTACTTC.